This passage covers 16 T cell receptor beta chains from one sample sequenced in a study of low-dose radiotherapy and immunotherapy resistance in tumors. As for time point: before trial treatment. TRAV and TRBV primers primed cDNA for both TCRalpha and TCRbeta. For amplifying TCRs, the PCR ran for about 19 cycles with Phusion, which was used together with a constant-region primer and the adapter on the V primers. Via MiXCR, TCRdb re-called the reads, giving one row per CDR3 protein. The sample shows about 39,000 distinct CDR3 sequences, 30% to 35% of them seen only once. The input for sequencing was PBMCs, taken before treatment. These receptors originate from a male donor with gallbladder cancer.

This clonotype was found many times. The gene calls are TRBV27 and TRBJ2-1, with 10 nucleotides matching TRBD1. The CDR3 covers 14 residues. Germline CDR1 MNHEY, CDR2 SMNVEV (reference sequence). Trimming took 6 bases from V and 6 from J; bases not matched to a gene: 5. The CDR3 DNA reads TGTGCCAGCAGGGGGACAGGGGACGTCAATGAGCAGTTCTTC. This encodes CASRGTGDVNEQFF.

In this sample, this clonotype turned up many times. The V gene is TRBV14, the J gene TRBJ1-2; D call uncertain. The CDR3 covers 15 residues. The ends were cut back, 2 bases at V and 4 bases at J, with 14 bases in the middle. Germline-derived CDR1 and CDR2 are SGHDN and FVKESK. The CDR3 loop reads CASSQYQEGFYGYTF. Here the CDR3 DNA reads TGTGCCAGCAGCCAATACCAAGAAGGGTTCTATGGCTACACCTTC.

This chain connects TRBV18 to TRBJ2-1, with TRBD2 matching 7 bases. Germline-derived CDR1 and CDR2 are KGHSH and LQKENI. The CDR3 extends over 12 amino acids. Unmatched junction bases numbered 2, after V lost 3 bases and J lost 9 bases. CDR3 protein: CASSPSGPEQFF. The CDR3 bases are TGTGCCAGCTCACCTAGCGGGCCTGAGCAGTTCTTC.

The CDR3 is CASSNLGELFF. The CDR3 DNA reads as TGTGCCAGCTCAAATTTGGGGGAGCTGTTTTTT. The rearrangement joins TRBV9 to TRBJ2-2; D gene unclear. V was cut by 7 bases and J by 8 bases, with 9 bases left in between. Per the germline V gene, CDR1 is SGDLS and CDR2 is YYNGEE. The CDR3 is 11 amino acids.

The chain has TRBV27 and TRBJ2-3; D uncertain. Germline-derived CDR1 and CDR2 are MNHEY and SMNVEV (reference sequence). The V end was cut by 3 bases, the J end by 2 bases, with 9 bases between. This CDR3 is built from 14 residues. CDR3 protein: CASSLELLTDTQYF. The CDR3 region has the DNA TGTGCCAGCAGTTTGGAACTTCTCACAGATACGCAGTATTTT.

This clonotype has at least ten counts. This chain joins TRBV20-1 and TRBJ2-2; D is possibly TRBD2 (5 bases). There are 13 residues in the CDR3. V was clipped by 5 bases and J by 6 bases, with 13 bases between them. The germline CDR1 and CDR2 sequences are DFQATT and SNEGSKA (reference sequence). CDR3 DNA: TGCAGTGCTTGGCGGGTTGGAGCCGGGGAGCTGTTTTTT. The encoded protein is CSAWRVGAGELFF.

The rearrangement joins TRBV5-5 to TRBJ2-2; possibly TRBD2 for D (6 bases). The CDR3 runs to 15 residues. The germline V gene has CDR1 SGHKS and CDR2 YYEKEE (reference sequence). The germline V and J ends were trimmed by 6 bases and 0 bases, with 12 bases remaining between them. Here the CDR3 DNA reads TGTGCCAGCACCGGGACTGAAGCGAACACCGGGGAGCTGTTTTTT. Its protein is CASTGTEANTGELFF.

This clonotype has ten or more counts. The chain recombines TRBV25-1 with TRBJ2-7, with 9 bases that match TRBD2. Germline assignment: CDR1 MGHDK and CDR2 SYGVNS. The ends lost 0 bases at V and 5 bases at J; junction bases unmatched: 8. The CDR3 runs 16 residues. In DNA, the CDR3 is TGTGCCAGCAGTGAATATAGGACTAGCGCGGTCCACGAGCAGTACTTC. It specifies CASSEYRTSAVHEQYF.

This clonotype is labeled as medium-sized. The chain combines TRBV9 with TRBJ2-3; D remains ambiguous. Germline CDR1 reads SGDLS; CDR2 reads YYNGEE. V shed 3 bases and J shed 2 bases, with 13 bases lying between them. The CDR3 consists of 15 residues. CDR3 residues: CASSGLEALTDTQYF. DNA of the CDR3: TGTGCCAGCAGCGGGCTAGAAGCGCTCACAGATACGCAGTATTTT.

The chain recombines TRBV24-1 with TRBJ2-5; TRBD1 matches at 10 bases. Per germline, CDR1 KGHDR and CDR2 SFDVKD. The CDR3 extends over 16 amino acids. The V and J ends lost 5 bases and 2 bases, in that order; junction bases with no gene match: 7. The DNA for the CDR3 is TGTGCCACCAGTGGCACGAGGGACAGGGGACAAGAGACCCAGTACTTC. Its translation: CATSGTRDRGQETQYF.

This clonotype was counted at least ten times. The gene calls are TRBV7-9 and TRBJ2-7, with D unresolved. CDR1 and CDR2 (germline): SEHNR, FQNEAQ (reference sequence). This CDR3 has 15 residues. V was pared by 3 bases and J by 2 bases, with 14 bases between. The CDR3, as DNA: TGTGCCAGCAGCTTCTCCCCAGCTTCCCCCTACGAGCAGTACTTC. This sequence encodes CASSFSPASPYEQYF.

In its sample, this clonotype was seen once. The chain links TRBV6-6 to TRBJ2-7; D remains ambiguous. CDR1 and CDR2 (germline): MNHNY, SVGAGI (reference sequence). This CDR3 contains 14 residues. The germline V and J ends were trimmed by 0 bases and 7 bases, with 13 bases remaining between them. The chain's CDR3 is CASSYSMDLGEQYF. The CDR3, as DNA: TGTGCCAGCAGTTACTCGATGGACCTCGGGGAGCAGTACTTC.

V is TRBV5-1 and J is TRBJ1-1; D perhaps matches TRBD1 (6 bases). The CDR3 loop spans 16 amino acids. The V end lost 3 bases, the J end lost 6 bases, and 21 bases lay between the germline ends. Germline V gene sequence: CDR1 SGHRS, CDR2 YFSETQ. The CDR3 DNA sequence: TGCGCCAGCAGCTGGGAGATGGGACAAGGCCCCTCTGAAGCTTTCTTT. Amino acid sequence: CASSWEMGQGPSEAFF.

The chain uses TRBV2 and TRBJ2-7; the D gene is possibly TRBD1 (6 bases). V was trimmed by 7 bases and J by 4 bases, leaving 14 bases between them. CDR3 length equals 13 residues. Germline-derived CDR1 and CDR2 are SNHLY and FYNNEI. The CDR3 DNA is TGTGCCAGCAACCGGGACACAGATTACGAGCAGTACTTC. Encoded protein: CASNRDTDYEQYF.

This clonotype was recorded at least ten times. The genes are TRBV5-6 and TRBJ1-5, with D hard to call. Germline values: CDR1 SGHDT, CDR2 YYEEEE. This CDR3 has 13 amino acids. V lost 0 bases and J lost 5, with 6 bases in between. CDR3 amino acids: CASSLAADQPQHF. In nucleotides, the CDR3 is TGTGCCAGCAGCTTGGCGGCGGATCAGCCCCAGCATTTT.

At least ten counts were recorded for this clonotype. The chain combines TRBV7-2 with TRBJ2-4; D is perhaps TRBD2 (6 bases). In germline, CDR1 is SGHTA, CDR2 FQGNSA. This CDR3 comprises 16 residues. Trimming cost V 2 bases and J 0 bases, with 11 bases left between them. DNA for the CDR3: TGTGCCAGCAGCTTACGAGCGGGCAGAGCCAAAAACATTCAGTACTTC. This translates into CASSLRAGRAKNIQYF.